This TCR beta chain was identified in a study of blood T cell repertoires in COVID-19. Study background: There were acute and convalescent COVID-19 samples, and they came from the United States, Italy and Spain. T cells, B-cell-depleted T cells, or PBMCs supplied cDNA or gDNA.

Produced via immunoSEQ multiplex PCR; TCRdb's table is partial and in-frame only. The sample comprises around 260,000 clones, approximately 90% of which are singletons, and 3% rests with the top ten. The V and J ends lost 4 bases and 2 bases, in that order; junction bases with no gene match: 11. This CDR3 is 16 amino acids long. Looked up from germline, CDR1 is LGHNA and CDR2 is YSLEER. Sequences were obtained from peripheral blood. The chain carries TRBV4-3 and TRBJ2-7; 7 bases line up with TRBD2. The receptor's source is a woman aged 25 to 45 with active or convalescent COVID-19. In DNA form, the CDR3 reads TGCGCCAGCAGCCCCCCCGGACTAGTGGGTACCTACGAGCAGTACTTC. It specifies CASSPPGLVGTYEQYF.